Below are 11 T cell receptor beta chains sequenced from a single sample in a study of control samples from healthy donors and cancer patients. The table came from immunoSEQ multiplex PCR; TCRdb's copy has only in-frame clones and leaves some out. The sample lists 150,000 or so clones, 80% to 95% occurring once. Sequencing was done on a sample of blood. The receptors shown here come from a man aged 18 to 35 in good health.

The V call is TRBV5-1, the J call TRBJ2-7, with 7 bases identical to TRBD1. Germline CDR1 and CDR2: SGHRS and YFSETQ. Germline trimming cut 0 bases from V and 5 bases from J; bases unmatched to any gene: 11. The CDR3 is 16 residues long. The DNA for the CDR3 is TGCGCCAGCAGCTTGGGTATAACGCCGGGACAGAACGAGCAGTACTTC. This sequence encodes CASSLGITPGQNEQYF.

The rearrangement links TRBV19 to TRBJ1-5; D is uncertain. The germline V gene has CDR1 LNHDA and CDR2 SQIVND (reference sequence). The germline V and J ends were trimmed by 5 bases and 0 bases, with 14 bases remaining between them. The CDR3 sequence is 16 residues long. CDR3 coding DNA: TGTGCCAGTAGTGCCCTTGGACCTAATAGCAATCAGCCCCAGCATTTT. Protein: CASSALGPNSNQPQHF.

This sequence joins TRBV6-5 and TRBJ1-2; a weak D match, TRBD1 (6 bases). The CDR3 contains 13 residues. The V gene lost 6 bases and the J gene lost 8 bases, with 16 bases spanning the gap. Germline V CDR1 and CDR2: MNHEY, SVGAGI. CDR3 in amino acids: CASRATRGGGYTF. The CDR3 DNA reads TGTGCCAGCAGAGCCACCAGGGGCGGCGGCTACACCTTC.

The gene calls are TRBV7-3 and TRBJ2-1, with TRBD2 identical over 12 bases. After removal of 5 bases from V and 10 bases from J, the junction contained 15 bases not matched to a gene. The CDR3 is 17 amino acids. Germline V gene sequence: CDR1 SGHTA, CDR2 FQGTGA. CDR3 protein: CASSETPGLAGLREQFF. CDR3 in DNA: TGTGCCAGCAGCGAAACGCCAGGACTAGCGGGGCTTAGGGAGCAGTTCTTC.

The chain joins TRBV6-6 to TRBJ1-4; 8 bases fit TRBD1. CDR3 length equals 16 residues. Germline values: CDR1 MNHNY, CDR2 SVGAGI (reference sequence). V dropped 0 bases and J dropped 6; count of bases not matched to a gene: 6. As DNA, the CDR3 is TGTGCCAGCAGTTACTCTGGCAGGGGGCTGCATGAAAAACTGTTTTTT. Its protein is CASSYSGRGLHEKLFF.

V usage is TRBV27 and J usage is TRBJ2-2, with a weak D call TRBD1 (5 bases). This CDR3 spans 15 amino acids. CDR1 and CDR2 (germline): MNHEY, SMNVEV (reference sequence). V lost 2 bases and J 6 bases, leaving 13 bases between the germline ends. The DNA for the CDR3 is TGTGCCAGCAGTTTAGGTCTTGGCAGGGCCGGGGAGCTGTTTTTT. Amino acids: CASSLGLGRAGELFF.

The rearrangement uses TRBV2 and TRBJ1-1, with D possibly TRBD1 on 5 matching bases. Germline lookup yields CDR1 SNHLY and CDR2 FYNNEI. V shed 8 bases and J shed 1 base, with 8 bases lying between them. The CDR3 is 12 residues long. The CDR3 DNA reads TGTGCCAGCGGGGGGGGGAACACTGAAGCTTTCTTT. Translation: CASGGGNTEAFF.

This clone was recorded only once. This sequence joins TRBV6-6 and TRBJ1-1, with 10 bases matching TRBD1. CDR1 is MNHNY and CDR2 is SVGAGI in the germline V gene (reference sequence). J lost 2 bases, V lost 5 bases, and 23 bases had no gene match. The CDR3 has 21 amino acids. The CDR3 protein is CASSHSTGGGLLEIKNTEAFF. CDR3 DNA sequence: TGTGCCAGCAGTCATTCGACAGGGGGCGGATTGTTAGAAATAAAAAACACTGAAGCTTTCTTT.

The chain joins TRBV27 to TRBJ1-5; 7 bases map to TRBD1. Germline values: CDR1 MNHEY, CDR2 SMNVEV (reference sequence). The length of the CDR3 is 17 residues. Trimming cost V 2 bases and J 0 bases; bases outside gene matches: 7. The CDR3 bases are TGTGCCAGCAGTTTAACCGTGGGACAGAATAGCAATCAGCCCCAGCATTTT. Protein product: CASSLTVGQNSNQPQHF.

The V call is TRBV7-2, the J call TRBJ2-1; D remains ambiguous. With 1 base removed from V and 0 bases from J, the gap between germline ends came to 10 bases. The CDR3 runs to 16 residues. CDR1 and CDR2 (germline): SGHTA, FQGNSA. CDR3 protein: CASSLDRSRSYNEQFF. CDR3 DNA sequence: TGTGCCAGCAGCTTAGATCGGTCCCGCTCCTACAATGAGCAGTTCTTC.

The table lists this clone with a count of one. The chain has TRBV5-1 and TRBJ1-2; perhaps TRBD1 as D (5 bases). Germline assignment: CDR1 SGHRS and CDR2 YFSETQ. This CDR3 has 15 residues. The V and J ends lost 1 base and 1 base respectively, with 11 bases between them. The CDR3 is CASSLIGTDNYGYTF. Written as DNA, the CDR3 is TGCGCCAGCAGCTTGATCGGGACTGATAACTATGGCTACACCTTC. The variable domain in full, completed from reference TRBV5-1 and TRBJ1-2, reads KAGVTQTPRYLIKTRGQQVTLSCSPISGHRSVSWYQQTPGQGLQFLFEYFSETQRNKGNFPGRFSGRQFSNSRSEMNVSTLELGDSALYLCASSLIGTDNYGYTFGSGTRLTVV.